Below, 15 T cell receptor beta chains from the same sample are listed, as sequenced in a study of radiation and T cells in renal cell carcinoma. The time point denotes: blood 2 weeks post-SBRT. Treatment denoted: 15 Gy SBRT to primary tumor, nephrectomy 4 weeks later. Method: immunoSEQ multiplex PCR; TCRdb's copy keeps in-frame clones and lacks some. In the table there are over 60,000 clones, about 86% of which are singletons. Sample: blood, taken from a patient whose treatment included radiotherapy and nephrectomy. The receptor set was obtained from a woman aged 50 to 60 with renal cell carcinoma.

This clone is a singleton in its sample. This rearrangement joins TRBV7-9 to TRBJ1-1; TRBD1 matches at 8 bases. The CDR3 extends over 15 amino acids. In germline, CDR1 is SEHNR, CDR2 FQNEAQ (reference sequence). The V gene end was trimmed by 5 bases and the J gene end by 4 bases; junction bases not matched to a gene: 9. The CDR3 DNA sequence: TGTGCCAGCAGCCCACCGACAGGGGCTGGCACTGAAGCTTTCTTT. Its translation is CASSPPTGAGTEAFF.

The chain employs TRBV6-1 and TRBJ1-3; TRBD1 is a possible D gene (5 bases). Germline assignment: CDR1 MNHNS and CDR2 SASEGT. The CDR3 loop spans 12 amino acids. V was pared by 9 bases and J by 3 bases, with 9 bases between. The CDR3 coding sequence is TGTGCCAGACCCAGGGTTGGAAACACCATATATTTT. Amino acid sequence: CARPRVGNTIYF.

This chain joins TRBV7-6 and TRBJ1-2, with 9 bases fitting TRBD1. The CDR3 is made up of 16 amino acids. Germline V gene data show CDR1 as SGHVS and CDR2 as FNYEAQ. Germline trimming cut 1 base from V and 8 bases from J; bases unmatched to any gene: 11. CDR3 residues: CASSLDPGGTGNGYTF. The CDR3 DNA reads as TGTGCCAGCAGCTTAGATCCCGGAGGGACAGGGAACGGCTACACCTTC.

CDR3 nucleotide sequence: TGTGCCAGCAGCCCGGACGGGGAGGGTGAGCAGTTCTTC. This codes for CASSPDGEGEQFF. V and J are TRBV6-1 and TRBJ2-1; 7 bases agree with TRBD2. V trimming: 6 bases; J trimming: 9 bases; junction bases outside the gene matches: 8. The germline CDR1 and CDR2 sequences are MNHNS and SASEGT. The CDR3 sequence is 13 residues long.

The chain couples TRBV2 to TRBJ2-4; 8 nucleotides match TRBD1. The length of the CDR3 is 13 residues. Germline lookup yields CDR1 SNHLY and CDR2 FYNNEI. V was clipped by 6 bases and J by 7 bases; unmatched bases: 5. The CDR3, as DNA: TGTGCCAGCAGCCCGGACAGGGAGAACATTCAGTACTTC. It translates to CASSPDRENIQYF.

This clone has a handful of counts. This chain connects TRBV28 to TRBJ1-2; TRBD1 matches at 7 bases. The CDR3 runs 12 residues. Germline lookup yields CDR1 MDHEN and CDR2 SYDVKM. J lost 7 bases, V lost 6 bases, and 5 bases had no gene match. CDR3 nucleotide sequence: TGTGCCAGCAGCACAGGGGCGGGTGGCTACACCTTC. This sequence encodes CASSTGAGGYTF.

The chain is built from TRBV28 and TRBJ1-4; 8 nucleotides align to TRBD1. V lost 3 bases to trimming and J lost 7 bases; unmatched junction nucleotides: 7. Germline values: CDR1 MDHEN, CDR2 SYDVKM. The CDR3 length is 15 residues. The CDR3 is CASSFSAGGGEKLFF. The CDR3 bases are TGTGCCAGCAGTTTCTCGGCAGGGGGCGGTGAAAAACTGTTTTTT.

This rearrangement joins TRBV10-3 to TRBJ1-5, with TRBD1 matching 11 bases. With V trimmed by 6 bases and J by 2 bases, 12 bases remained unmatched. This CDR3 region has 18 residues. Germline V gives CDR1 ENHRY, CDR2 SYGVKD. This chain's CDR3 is CAIRAGTGGRKGNQPQHF. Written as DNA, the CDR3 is TGTGCCATCAGGGCCGGGACAGGGGGTCGGAAGGGCAATCAGCCCCAGCATTTT.

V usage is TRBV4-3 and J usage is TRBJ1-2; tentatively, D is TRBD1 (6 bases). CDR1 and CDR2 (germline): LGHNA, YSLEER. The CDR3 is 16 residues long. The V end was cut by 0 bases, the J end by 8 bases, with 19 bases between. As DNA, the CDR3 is TGCGCCAGCAGCCAAGATGGATATGGGGGGCCGGGGGGCTACACCTTC. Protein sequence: CASSQDGYGGPGGYTF.

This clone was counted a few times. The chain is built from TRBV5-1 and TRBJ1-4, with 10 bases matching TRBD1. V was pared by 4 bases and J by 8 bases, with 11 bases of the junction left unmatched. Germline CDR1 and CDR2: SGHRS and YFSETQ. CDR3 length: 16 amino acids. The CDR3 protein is CASSTGQGMDGEKLFF. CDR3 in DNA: TGCGCCAGCAGCACGGGACAGGGGATGGACGGGGAAAAACTGTTTTTT.

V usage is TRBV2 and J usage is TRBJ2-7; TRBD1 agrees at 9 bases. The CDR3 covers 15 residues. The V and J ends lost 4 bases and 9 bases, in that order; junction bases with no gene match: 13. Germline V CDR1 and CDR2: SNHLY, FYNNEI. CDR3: CASSVLGTGSTLQYF. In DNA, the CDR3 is TGTGCCAGCAGTGTACTTGGGACAGGGAGTACGTTGCAGTACTTC.

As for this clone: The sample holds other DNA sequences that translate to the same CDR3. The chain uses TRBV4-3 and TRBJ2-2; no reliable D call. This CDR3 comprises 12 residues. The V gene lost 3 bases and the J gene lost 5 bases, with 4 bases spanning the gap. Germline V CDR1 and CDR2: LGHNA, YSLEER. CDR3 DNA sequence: TGCGCCAGCAGCCAGGGAACCGGGGAGCTGTTTTTT. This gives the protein CASSQGTGELFF.

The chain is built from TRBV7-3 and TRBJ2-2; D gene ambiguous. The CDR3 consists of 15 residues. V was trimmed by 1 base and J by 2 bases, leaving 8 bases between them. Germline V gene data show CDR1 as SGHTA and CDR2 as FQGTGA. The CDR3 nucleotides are TGTGCCAGCAGCTTAAATTCTCCCAACACCGGGGAGCTGTTTTTT. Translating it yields CASSLNSPNTGELFF.

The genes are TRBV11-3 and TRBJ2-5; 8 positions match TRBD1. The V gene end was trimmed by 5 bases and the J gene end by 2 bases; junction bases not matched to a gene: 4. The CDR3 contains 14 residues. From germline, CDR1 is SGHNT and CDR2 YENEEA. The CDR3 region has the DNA TGTGCCAGCAGCCCCCGGACAGGGCAAGAGACCCAGTACTTC. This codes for CASSPRTGQETQYF.

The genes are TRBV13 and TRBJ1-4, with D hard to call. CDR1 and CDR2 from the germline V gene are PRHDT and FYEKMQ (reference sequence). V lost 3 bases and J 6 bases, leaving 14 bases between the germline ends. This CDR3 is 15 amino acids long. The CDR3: CASSFQNPSDEKLFF. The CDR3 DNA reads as TGTGCCAGCAGCTTTCAGAACCCCTCTGATGAAAAACTGTTTTTT.